This T cell receptor beta chain was sequenced in a study of spatial heterogeneity in lung cancer (dated 2019 in TCRdb). As for the study more broadly: More beta-chain than alpha-chain transcripts were consistently detected, likely reflecting higher beta-chain transcript abundance. In tumor regions, TCR transcript counts showed a strong correlation with a T cell transcriptional module score from matched bulk RNA-seq. Both alpha and beta chains were TCR-sequenced in samples taken at surgery, namely 220 tumor regions, 62 to 70 matched nontumor lung samples and 45 to 60 PBMC samples. In the raw uncorrected reads, each unique combination of TCR and UMI appeared more than ten times on average. Nonsynonymous mutation counts, determined by whole-exome sequencing of tumor tissue, were related to TCR repertoire features. In non-small cell lung cancer, the study made a quantitative comparison of TCR alpha and beta repertoires among multiple tumor regions, matched nontumor lung and blood.

Inclusive of the bounding cysteine and phenylalanine, the CDR3 is 14 residues long. Solely the CDR3 DNA is kept, with 42 bases framed from the first base. V sheds 4 bases and J sheds 4 bases, leaving 13 bases between their ends. CDR1 and CDR2 are read off the germline V gene as SGHDN and FVKESK. Overall study results and their limits: The tumor nonsynonymous mutation count correlated with the number of expanded intratumoral alpha and beta TCRs. Additional single-cell paired TCR alpha and beta sequencing was considered necessary to confirm, at a functional level, the hypothesis that regional TCRs recognize regional mutations. TCR-seq coverage of tumor T cells was estimated at only about 7% for alpha chains and 12% to 15% for beta chains. Counts of ubiquitous and regional expanded TCRs correlated with counts of ubiquitous and regional nonsynonymous mutations, respectively.

Taken with the paper, the label for time point translates to: sample taken at primary tumor resection. Donors were approximately 72 patients with early-stage, untreated non-small cell lung cancer from the lung TRACERx cohort. Whole RNA extracted from tumor and nontumor lung tissue, or from cryopreserved PBMC samples, was used for TCR sequencing without cell sorting. Patients were selected for TCR sequencing only if sufficient RNA was available from at least two tumor regions. Before selection, tumor and adjacent nontumor lung specimens were reviewed by a lung pathologist. About this clonotype: Its antigen is unknown. No much larger clonotype is one base removed from it; base qualities were not supplied.

To prepare the library, 5' RACE was applied. Sequenced on a NextSeq 500. In the TCR library protocol, a unique molecular identifier was attached to each TCR cDNA molecule so that PCR and sequencing errors could be corrected. The paper's processing steps were these. TCR identification, UMI-based error correction and CDR3 extraction were all carried out with Decombinator tools. Expanded TCRs were defined as those above a frequency of 2 per 1,000, corresponding to the top 1% of the tumor frequency distribution. Expanded tumor TCRs were classed as regional if statistically deemed absent (corrected P<0.05) from at least one tumor region, otherwise ubiquitous. Rényi diversity was computed with the R vegan package after subsampling each repertoire 100 times to 5,000 TCRs. To build CDR3 similarity networks, amino acid triplet string-kernel similarity was used, and CDR3s were connected when their pairwise similarity was above 0.82. TCRdb redid the processing of the public reads, applying fastp at Q25 and MiXCR, and retained in-frame beta chains. Each CDR3 protein appears once, grouped with its most common genes and DNA. The V and J calls follow TCRdb's processing rather than the paper's. This sample comprises approximately 25,000 distinct CDR3 sequences, roughly 10% of them detected only once. Clones ranked in the top ten supply over 7% of the sample.

The V gene is TRBV14 and the J gene is TRBJ2-5; the D gene identity is not certain. The clonotype was recovered from a male donor with early-stage non-small cell lung cancer. The sequencing here drew on lung tumor tissue, taken at surgery. The CDR3 reads CASSPGGKRETQYF. The bases are TGTGCCAGCAGCCCGGGCGGAAAAAGAGAGACCCAGTACTTC. Here the CDR3 is joined to the reference TRBV14 and TRBJ2-5 genes, and the full variable domain is: EAGVTQFPSHSVIEKGQTVTLRCDPISGHDNLYWYRRVMGKEIKFLLHFVKESKQDESGMPNNRFLAERTGGTYSTLKVQPAELEDSGVYFCASSPGGKRETQYFGPGTRLLVL.